Shown below are 20 T cell receptor beta chains from a single sample sequenced in a study of neurological immune-mediated disorders. MiXCR was run by TCRdb on the 5' RACE reads, yielding one entry per CDR3 protein. The repertoire includes 95,000 or so distinct CDR3 sequences, roughly 3.5% of them detected once, and roughly 6% sits in the top ten. The sequencing input was PBMCs. The receptors derive from a woman in her late teens or twenties with multiple sclerosis.

This clonotype came up many times. The rearrangement uses TRBV5-1 and TRBJ2-3; TRBD1 is a possible D gene (6 bases). The CDR3 has 14 amino acids. With 2 bases removed from V and 7 bases from J, the gap between germline ends came to 14 bases. Looked up from germline, CDR1 is SGHRS and CDR2 is YFSETQ. CDR3 nucleotides: TGCGCCAGCAGCTTATTTTACAGGGCAAATACGCAGTATTTT. The encoded protein is CASSLFYRANTQYF.

This clonotype has at least ten counts. The chain recombines TRBV12-3 or TRBV12-4 with TRBJ1-2; 8 bases match TRBD1. This CDR3 has 17 residues. Losses at the gene ends were 5 bases for V and 3 bases for J; bases not matched to a gene: 14. This CDR3 is CASSDIPIRTGHYGYTF. CDR3 coding DNA: TGTGCCAGCAGTGACATCCCGATACGGACAGGGCACTATGGCTACACCTTC.

This clonotype was seen only a few times. A much larger clone differs by one base, so this may be a read error. The V call is TRBV5-1, the J call TRBJ1-1; D not resolved. Between the trimmed V and J ends, which lost 4 bases and 3 bases, there was a span of 16 bases. The CDR3 extends over 15 amino acids. Germline assignment: CDR1 SGHRS and CDR2 YFSETQ. This chain's CDR3 is CASSHRQSRDTEAFF. CDR3 nucleotides: TGCGCCAGCAGCCACCGACAAAGTCGGGACACTGAAGCTTTCTTT.

At least ten counts were recorded for this clonotype. The chain uses TRBV5-6 and TRBJ2-3; possible D gene TRBD2, 6 bases. The CDR3 totals 17 residues. CDR1 is SGHDT and CDR2 is YYEEEE in the germline V gene. Trimming shortened V by 6 bases and J by 2 bases, and 22 bases separated the two germline ends. The CDR3 here is CASKFGIGGGATDTQYF. The DNA of the CDR3 is TGTGCCAGCAAATTCGGCATCGGGGGAGGAGCCACAGATACGCAGTATTTT.

This clonotype appeared many times. This chain links TRBV6-1 with TRBJ2-5, with D perhaps assigned TRBD1 or TRBD2 (6 bases each). This CDR3 has 12 amino acids. In germline, CDR1 is MNHNS, CDR2 SASEGT. Trimming took 6 bases from V and 7 from J, leaving 12 bases between them. Here the CDR3 DNA reads TGTGCCAGCAGACCGGGGGCAGGGACCCAGTACTTC. Encoded protein: CASRPGAGTQYF.

In its sample, this clonotype was seen many times. This rearrangement joins TRBV27 to TRBJ1-5; D possibly corresponds to TRBD1 (5 bases). The V end lost 4 bases, the J end lost 6 bases, and 13 bases lay between the germline ends. From germline, CDR1 is MNHEY and CDR2 SMNVEV (reference sequence). This CDR3 spans 14 amino acids. CDR3 in DNA: TGTGCCAGCAGTTCCGCGGGACTAGGTCAGCCCCAGCATTTT. Amino acids: CASSSAGLGQPQHF.

This clonotype was picked up many times. The rearrangement joins TRBV20-1 to TRBJ1-5; 9 bases fit TRBD1. This CDR3 contains 17 residues. Per the germline V gene, CDR1 is DFQATT and CDR2 is SNEGSKA (reference sequence). The trim removed 2 bases at V and 1 base at J, leaving 9 bases unmatched. The CDR3 DNA reads TGCAGTGCTAGACACGCGGGACAGGGTATGAGCAATCAGCCCCAGCATTTT. It encodes CSARHAGQGMSNQPQHF.

Remarks on this clonotype: A much larger clonotype is one base distant, so this may be a read error. It is likely a read error, because the conserved phenylalanine at the end of the CDR3 is missing. The chain is built from TRBV7-9 and TRBJ2-7; 7 bases are a match to TRBD1. CDR1 SEHNR and CDR2 FQNEAQ come from the germline V gene (reference sequence). V lost 5 bases, J lost 1 base, and 5 bases stayed unmatched. There are 14 residues in the CDR3. The CDR3 sequence: CASSPDRYSYEQYI. The CDR3 DNA reads as TGTGCCAGCAGCCCGGACAGGTATTCCTACGAGCAGTACATC.

This clonotype was seen more than once but under ten times. A much larger clone lies one base from this, so it may be a read error. The chain carries TRBV6-5 and TRBJ2-7; D might be TRBD1 (6 bases). The CDR3 extends over 14 amino acids. Germline V CDR1 and CDR2: MNHEY, SVGAGI. V lost 6 bases, J lost 0 bases, and 12 bases lay in between. CDR3 amino acids: CASRYGTSSYEQYF. The CDR3 nucleotides read TGTGCCAGCAGATACGGGACATCCTCCTACGAGCAGTACTTC.

The rearrangement links TRBV3-1 to TRBJ1-4; D is uncertain. The V gene's germline CDR1 is LGHDT and CDR2 YNNKEL (reference sequence). Trimming removed 4 bases at V and 4 bases at J, with 10 bases between. The CDR3 sequence is 14 residues long. CDR3 DNA: TGTGCCAGCAGCCTTCGCGGAGTTAATGAAAAACTGTTTTTT. It translates to CASSLRGVNEKLFF.

This clonotype was recorded at least ten times. The rearrangement links TRBV7-9 to TRBJ1-4; TRBD1 matches 7 bases. The V and J ends lost 5 bases and 8 bases, in that order; junction bases with no gene match: 11. Germline V gene lookup returns CDR1 SEHNR and CDR2 FQNEAQ (reference sequence). This CDR3 spans 15 amino acids. CDR3 nucleotides: TGTGCCAGCAGCGAAACGTCCCAGGGGGTGGAAAAACTGTTTTTT. Its protein product is CASSETSQGVEKLFF.

There are many counts of this clonotype. The chain links TRBV5-1 to TRBJ1-1; D gene ambiguous. V was cut by 1 base and J by 0 bases, with 7 bases left in between. Germline CDR1 reads SGHRS; CDR2 reads YFSETQ. This CDR3 is built from 14 residues. This chain's CDR3 is CASSLMTLNTEAFF. CDR3 sequence (DNA): TGCGCCAGCAGCTTGATGACACTGAACACTGAAGCTTTCTTT.

This clonotype was observed at least ten times. The V call is TRBV12-3 or TRBV12-4, the J call TRBJ1-1; a weak D match, TRBD1 (5 bases). Trimming removed 9 bases from V and 5 bases from J, with 16 bases in between. This CDR3 is built from 13 residues. The CDR3 DNA reads TGTGCCAGTTCCCCACGGGGGTGGACTGAAGCTTTCTTT. It yields the protein CASSPRGWTEAFF.

This clonotype was seen repeatedly, ten times or more. This sequence joins TRBV5-1 and TRBJ1-2, with 8 bases aligning to TRBD1. The CDR3 spans 13 residues. The V gene's germline CDR1 is SGHRS and CDR2 YFSETQ. V lost 4 bases and J lost 4; bases outside the gene matches: 3. Here the CDR3 reads CASSAGGGYGYTF. CDR3 bases: TGCGCCAGCAGCGCAGGGGGCGGCTATGGCTACACCTTC.

In its sample, this clonotype was seen many times. V is TRBV7-9 and J is TRBJ2-2; 7 positions agree with TRBD2. V dropped 7 bases and J dropped 0; count of bases not matched to a gene: 5. Germline loops: CDR1 SEHNR, CDR2 FQNEAQ (reference sequence). CDR3 length: 15 amino acids. CDR3 nucleotides: TGTGCCAGCACGGCGGGACTAACGAACACCGGGGAGCTGTTTTTT. Translation: CASTAGLTNTGELFF.

This clonotype was found a few times. CDR3 sequence reads: CASSLTGLVNEQFF. The CDR3, as DNA: TGTGCCAGCAGCTTAACGGGACTCGTCAATGAGCAGTTCTTC. The chain has TRBV7-3 and TRBJ2-1; a possible D gene is TRBD2 (6 bases). The CDR3 consists of 14 residues. Trimming left V 0 bases short and J 6 bases short, with 9 bases between. CDR1 is SGHTA and CDR2 is FQGTGA in the germline V gene.

This clonotype was found many times. The chain joins TRBV4-1 to TRBJ2-4; D unresolved. CDR1 and CDR2 (germline): MGHRA, YSYEKL. The CDR3 runs to 19 residues. V lost 1 base and J 0 bases, leaving 19 bases between the germline ends. CDR3 sequence (DNA): TGCGCCAGCAGCCAAGGAGCAGTACCAGGCCGACTAGCCAAAAACATTCAGTACTTC. It translates to CASSQGAVPGRLAKNIQYF.

Concerning this clonotype itself: Mismatch with germline at one junction end may stem from a read error. The chain employs TRBV11-2 and TRBJ1-5; the D gene is possibly TRBD1 (5 bases). CDR3 length: 14 amino acids. Germline lookup yields CDR1 SGHAT and CDR2 FQNNGV. DNA of the CDR3: TGTGCCAGCAGCGCAAACGGGGGGACCAAGACCCAGAATTTT. Translation: CASSANGGTKTQNF. The full variable domain, rest sourced from reference TRBV11-2 and TRBJ1-5, is EAGVAQSPRYKIIEKRQSVAFWCNPISGHATLYWYQQILGQGPKLLIQFQNNGVVDDSQLPKDRFSAERLKGVDSTLKIQPAKLEDSAVYLCASSANGGTKTQNFGDGTRLSIL.

This clonotype was recorded many times. The chain links TRBV29-1 to TRBJ1-4; D is uncertain. This CDR3 contains 12 residues. Trimming cost V 5 bases and J 8 bases, with 12 bases left between them. The germline CDR1 and CDR2 sequences are SQVTM and ANQGSEA. CDR3 in DNA: TGCAGCGTTCGGGCAGGCCCAGAAAAACTGTTTTTT. Translated, it gives CSVRAGPEKLFF.

This clonotype was seen many times. The chain carries TRBV12-3 or TRBV12-4 and TRBJ2-3; D possibly corresponds to TRBD2 (5 bases). The CDR3 spans 13 residues. The V end was cut by 6 bases, the J end by 0 bases, with 7 bases between. CDR3 in DNA: TGTGCCAGCAGACTAGGGAGCACAGATACGCAGTATTTT. It encodes CASRLGSTDTQYF.